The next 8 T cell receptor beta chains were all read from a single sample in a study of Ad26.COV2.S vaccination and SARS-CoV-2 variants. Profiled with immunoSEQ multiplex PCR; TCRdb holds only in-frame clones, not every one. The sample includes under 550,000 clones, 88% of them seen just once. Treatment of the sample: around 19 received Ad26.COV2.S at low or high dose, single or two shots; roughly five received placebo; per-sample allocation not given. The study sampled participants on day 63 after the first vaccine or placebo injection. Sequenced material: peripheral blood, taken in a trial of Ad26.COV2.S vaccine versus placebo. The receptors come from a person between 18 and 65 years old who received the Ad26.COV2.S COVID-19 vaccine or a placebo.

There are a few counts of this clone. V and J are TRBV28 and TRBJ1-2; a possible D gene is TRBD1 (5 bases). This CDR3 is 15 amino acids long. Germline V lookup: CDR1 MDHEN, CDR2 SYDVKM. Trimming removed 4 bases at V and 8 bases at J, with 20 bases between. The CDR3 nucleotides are TGTGCCAGCAGTTCAATCGGGACTGATTTTTGGGGCTACACCTTC. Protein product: CASSSIGTDFWGYTF.

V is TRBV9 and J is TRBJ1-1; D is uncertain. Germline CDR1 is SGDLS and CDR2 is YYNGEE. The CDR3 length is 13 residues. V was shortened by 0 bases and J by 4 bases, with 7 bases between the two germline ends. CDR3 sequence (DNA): TGTGCCAGCAGCGTAGGGCAGTCCACTGAAGCTTTCTTT. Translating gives CASSVGQSTEAFF.

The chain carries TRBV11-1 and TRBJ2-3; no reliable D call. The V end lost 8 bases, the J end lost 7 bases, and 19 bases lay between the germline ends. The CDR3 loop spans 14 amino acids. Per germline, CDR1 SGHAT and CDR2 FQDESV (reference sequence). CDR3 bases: TGTGCCAGCGCCGCGACGGCGACGGTCCATACGCAGTATTTT. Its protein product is CASAATATVHTQYF. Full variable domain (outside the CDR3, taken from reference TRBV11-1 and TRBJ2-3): EAEVAQSPRYKITEKSQAVAFWCDPISGHATLYWYRQILGQGPELLVQFQDESVVDDSQLPKDRFSAERLKGVDSTLKIQPAELGDSAMYLCASAATATVHTQYFGPGTRLTVL.

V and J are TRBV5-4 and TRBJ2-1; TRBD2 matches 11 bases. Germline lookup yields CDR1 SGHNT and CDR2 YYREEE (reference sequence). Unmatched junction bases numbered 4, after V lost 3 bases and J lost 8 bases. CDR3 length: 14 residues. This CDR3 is CASSSIAGGDEQFF. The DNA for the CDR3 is TGTGCCAGCAGCTCAATAGCGGGGGGGGATGAGCAGTTCTTC.

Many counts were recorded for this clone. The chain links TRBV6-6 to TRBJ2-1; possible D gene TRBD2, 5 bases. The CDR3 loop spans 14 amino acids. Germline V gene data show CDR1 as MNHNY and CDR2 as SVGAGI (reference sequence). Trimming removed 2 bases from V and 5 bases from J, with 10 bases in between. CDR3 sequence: CASSYPAGDNEQFF. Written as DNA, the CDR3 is TGTGCCAGCAGTTACCCTGCGGGCGACAATGAGCAGTTCTTC.

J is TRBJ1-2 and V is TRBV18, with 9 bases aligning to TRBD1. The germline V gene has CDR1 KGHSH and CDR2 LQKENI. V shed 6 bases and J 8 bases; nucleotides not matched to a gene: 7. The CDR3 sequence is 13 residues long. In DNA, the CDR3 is TGTGCCAGCTCGCAACAGGGGGCTCGGGGCTACACCTTC. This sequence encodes CASSQQGARGYTF. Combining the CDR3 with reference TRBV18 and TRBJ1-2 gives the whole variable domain NAGVMQNPRHLVRRRGQEARLRCSPMKGHSHVYWYRQLPEEGLKFMVYLQKENIIDESGMPKERFSAEFPKEGPSILRIQQVVRGDSAAYFCASSQQGARGYTFGSGTRLTVV.

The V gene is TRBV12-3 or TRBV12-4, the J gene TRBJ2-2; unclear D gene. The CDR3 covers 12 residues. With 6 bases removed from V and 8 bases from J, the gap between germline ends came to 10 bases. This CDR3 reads CASSHFGGELFF. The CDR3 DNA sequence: TGTGCCAGCAGCCACTTCGGTGGGGAGCTGTTTTTT.

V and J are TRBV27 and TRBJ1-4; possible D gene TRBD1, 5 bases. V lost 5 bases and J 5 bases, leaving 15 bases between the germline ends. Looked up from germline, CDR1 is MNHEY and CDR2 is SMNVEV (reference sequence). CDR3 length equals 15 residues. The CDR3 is CASSINPRTNEKLFF. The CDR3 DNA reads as TGTGCCAGCAGTATCAACCCCAGGACAAATGAAAAACTGTTTTTT.